These T cell receptor beta chains were read from a single sample in a study of blood T cell repertoires in COVID-19. The data were produced by immunoSEQ multiplex PCR, yet TCRdb's version contains in-frame clones alone and is incomplete. The table shows more than 300,000 clones, with more than 70% occurring only once. Input material: peripheral blood. The receptors here all came from a man aged 18 to 35 who had recovered from COVID-19. CDR3s include the opening cysteine and the closing phenylalanine or tryptophan. Each record gives: J gene, V gene, CDR3 protein.

j_call: TRBJ1-6
v_call: TRBV19
cdr3_aa: CASTLTGPPLHF

j_call: TRBJ1-1
v_call: TRBV27
cdr3_aa: CASSPGTAATSNTEAFF

j_call: TRBJ1-1
v_call: TRBV19
cdr3_aa: CASSTGKTEAFF

j_call: TRBJ1-1
v_call: TRBV27
cdr3_aa: CASSLSLGGPTEAFF

j_call: TRBJ2-3
v_call: TRBV19
cdr3_aa: CASSILPRGADTQYF

j_call: TRBJ2-1
v_call: TRBV24-1
cdr3_aa: CATSDSGHQYNEQFF

j_call: TRBJ2-5
v_call: TRBV7-9
cdr3_aa: CASSPAIQGMRETQYF

j_call: TRBJ2-5
v_call: TRBV3-1/TRBV3-2
cdr3_aa: CASSPRPETQYF

j_call: TRBJ2-4
v_call: TRBV19
cdr3_aa: CASSIAGGNSDF

j_call: TRBJ1-1
v_call: TRBV9
cdr3_aa: CASSGRGANTEAFF

j_call: TRBJ2-7
v_call: TRBV5-1
cdr3_aa: CASTPLEYLGEQYF

j_call: TRBJ1-1
v_call: TRBV19
cdr3_aa: CASSLTGSPNTEAFF

j_call: TRBJ2-2
v_call: TRBV19
cdr3_aa: CASMVGAGELFF

j_call: TRBJ1-2
v_call: TRBV4-2
cdr3_aa: CASSPPGGYGYTF

j_call: TRBJ1-1
v_call: TRBV5-5
cdr3_aa: CASRGHEAFF

j_call: TRBJ2-7
v_call: TRBV19
cdr3_aa: CASSIPGQGTYEQYF

j_call: TRBJ2-5
v_call: TRBV12-3/TRBV12-4
cdr3_aa: CASSPTLETQYF